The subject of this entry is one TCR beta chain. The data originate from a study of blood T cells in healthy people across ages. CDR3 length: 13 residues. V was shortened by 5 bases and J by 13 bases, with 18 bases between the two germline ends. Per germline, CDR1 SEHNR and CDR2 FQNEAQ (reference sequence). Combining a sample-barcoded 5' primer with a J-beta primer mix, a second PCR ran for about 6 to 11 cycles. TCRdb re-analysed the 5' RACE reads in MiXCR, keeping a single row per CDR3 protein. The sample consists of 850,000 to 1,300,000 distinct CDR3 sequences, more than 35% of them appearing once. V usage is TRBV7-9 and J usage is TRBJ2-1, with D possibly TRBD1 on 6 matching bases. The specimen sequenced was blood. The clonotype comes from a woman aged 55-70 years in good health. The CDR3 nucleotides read TGTGCCAGCAGCGTCGACAGGTTAACTTCTCAGTTCTTC. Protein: CASSVDRLTSQFF.